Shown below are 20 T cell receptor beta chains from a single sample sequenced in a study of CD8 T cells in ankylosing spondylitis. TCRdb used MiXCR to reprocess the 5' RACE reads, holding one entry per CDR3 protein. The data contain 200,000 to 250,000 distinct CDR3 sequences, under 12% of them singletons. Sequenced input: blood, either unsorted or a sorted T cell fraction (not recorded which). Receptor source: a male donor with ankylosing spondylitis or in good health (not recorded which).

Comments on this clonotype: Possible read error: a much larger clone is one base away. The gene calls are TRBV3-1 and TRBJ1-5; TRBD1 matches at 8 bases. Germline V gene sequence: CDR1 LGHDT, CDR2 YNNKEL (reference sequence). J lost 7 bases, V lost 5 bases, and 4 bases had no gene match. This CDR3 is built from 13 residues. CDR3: CASSRTGLQPQHF. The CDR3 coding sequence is TGTGCCAGCAGCAGGACAGGGTTGCAGCCCCAGCATTTT.

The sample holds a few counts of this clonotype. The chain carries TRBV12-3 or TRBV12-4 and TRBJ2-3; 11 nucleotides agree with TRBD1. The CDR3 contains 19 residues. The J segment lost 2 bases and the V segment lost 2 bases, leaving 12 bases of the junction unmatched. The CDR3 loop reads CASSLSYRTGGGITDTQYF. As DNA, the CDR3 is TGTGCCAGCAGTTTAAGTTACCGGACAGGGGGCGGAATCACAGATACGCAGTATTTT.

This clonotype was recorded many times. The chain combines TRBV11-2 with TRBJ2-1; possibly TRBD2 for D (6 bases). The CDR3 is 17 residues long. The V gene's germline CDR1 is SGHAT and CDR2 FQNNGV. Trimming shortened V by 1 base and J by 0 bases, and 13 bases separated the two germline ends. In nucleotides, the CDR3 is TGTGCCAGCAGCTTAGTCCTAGCGACAAGCTCCTACAATGAGCAGTTCTTC. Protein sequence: CASSLVLATSSYNEQFF.

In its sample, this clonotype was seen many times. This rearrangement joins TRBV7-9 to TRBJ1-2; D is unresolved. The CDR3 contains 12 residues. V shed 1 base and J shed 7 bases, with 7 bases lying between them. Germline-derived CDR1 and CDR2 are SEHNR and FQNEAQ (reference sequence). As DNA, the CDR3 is TGTGCCAGCAGCTTAGGGGGAGGTGGCTACACCTTC. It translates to CASSLGGGGYTF.

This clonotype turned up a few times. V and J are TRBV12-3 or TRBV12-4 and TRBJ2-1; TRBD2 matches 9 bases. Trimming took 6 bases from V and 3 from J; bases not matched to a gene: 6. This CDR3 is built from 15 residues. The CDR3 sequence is CASSPQAGGYNEQFF. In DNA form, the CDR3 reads TGTGCCAGCAGCCCCCAAGCGGGGGGCTACAATGAGCAGTTCTTC.

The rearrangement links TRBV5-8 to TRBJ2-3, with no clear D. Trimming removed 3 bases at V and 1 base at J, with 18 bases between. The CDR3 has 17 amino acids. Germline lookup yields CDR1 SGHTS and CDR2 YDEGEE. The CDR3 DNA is TGTGCCAGCAGCTCTTACGTGTCGGCAAGGGGCACAGATACGCAGTATTTT. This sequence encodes CASSSYVSARGTDTQYF.

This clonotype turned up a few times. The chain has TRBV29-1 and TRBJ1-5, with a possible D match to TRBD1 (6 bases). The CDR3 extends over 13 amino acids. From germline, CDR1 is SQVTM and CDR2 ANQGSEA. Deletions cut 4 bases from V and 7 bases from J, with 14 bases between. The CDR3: CSVARGSGQPQHF. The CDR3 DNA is TGCAGCGTTGCGAGGGGGTCAGGACAGCCCCAGCATTTT.

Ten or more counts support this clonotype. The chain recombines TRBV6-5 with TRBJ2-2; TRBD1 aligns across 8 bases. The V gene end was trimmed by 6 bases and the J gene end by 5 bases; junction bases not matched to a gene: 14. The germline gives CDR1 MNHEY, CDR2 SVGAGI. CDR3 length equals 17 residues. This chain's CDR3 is CASSYDAWTGRTGELFF. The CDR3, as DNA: TGTGCCAGCAGCTACGACGCCTGGACAGGGCGGACCGGGGAGCTGTTTTTT.

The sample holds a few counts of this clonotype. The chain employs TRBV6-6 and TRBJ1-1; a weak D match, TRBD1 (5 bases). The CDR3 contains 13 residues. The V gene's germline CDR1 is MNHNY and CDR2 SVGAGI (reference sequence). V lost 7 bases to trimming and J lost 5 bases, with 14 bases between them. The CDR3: CASIKVWGTEAFF. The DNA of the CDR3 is TGTGCCAGCATCAAAGTCTGGGGGACTGAAGCTTTCTTT.

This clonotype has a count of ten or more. The CDR3 region is CASSPGTGPSPLHF. The DNA of the CDR3 is TGTGCCAGCAGCCCCGGGACAGGGCCTTCACCCCTCCACTTT. The chain joins TRBV7-9 to TRBJ1-6; 9 bases are a match to TRBD1. Germline V gives CDR1 SEHNR, CDR2 FQNEAQ (reference sequence). This CDR3 comprises 14 residues. V lost 5 bases to trimming and J lost 9 bases; unmatched junction nucleotides: 5.

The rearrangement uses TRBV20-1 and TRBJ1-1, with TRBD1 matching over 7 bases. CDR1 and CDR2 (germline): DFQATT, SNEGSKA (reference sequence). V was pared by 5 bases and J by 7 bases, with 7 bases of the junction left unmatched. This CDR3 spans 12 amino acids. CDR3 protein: CSAPDRVFEAFF. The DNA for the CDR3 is TGCAGTGCTCCCGACAGGGTATTTGAAGCTTTCTTT.

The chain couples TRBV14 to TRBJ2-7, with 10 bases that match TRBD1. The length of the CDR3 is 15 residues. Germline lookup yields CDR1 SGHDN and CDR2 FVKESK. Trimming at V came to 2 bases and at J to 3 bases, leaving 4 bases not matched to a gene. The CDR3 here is CASSQRDRGLYEQYF. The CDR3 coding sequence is TGTGCCAGCAGCCAAAGGGACAGGGGCCTCTACGAGCAGTACTTC.

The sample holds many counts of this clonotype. DNA of the CDR3: TGTGCCAGCAGCCGCATGGGGGGGGGCGAAGGTGAAAAACTGTTTTTT. This encodes CASSRMGGGEGEKLFF. The V call is TRBV3-1, the J call TRBJ1-4; the D gene is possibly TRBD1 (6 bases). The CDR3 has 16 amino acids. CDR1 is LGHDT and CDR2 is YNNKEL in the germline V gene (reference sequence). The germline V and J ends were trimmed by 4 bases and 7 bases, with 19 bases remaining between them. The whole variable domain, remainder taken from reference TRBV3-1 and TRBJ1-4, is DTAVSQTPKYLVTQMGNDKSIKCEQNLGHDTMYWYKQDSKKFLKIMFSYNNKELIINETVPNRFSPKSPDKAHLNLHINSLELGDSAVYFCASSRMGGGEGEKLFFGSGTQLSVL.

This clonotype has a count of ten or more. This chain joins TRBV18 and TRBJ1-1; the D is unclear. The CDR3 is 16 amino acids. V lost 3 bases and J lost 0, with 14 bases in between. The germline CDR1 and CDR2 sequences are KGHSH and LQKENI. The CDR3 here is CASSPQGGTMNTEAFF. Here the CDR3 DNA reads TGTGCCAGCTCACCTCAAGGAGGTACCATGAACACTGAAGCTTTCTTT.

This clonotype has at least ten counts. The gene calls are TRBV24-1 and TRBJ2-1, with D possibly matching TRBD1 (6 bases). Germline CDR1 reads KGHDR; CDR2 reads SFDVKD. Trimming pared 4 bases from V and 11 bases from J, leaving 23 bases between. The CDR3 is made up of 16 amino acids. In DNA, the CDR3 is TGTGCCACCAGTGACTCCCAGGACAGAGAACCACAACAGCAGTTCTTC. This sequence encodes CATSDSQDREPQQQFF.

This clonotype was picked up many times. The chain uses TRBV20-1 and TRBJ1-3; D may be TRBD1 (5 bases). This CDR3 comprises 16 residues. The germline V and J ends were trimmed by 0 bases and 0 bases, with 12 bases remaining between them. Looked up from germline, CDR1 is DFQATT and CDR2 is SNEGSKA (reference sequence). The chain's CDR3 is CSARDPGQGSGNTIYF. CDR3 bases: TGCAGTGCTAGAGATCCAGGGCAGGGCTCTGGAAACACCATATATTTT.

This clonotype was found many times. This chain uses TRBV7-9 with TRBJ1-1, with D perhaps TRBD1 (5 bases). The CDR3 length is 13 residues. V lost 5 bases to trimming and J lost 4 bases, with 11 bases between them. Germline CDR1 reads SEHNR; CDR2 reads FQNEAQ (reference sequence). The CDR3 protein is CASSIDRGTEAFF. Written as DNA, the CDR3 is TGTGCCAGCAGCATTGACAGAGGCACTGAAGCTTTCTTT.

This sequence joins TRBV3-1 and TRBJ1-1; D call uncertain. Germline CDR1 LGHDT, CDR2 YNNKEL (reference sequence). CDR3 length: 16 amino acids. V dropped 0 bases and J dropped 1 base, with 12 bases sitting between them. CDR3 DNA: TGTGCCAGCAGCCAAGATCGTTACAGACAGAACACTGAAGCTTTCTTT. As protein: CASSQDRYRQNTEAFF.

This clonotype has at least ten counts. CDR3 region: CASRPPYESHYGYTF. The CDR3 region has the DNA TGCGCCAGCCGGCCGCCGTATGAGTCTCACTATGGCTACACCTTC. The chain is built from TRBV5-1 and TRBJ1-2, with D hard to call. V was cut by 7 bases and J by 3 bases, with 19 bases left in between. The CDR3 is 15 amino acids. CDR1 is SGHRS, CDR2 YFSETQ, per germline.

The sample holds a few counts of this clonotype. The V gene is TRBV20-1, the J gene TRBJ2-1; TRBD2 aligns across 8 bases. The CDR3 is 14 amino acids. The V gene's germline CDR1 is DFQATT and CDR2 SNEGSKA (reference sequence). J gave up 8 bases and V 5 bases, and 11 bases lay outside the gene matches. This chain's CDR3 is CSAPDPRGGYEQFF. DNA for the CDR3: TGCAGTGCTCCTGACCCCCGGGGGGGGTATGAGCAGTTCTTC.